The clone carrying this TCR beta chain was recorded a few times. Its antigen is as yet unknown. 60 Vbeta and 13 Jbeta primers were used in PCR. This table comes from immunoSEQ multiplex PCR, and its TCRdb copy is limited to in-frame clones, with some not included. The sample contains about 120,000 clones, 8.5% to 9% of which appear only once. The source of the sample is a study of cytomegalovirus exposure and HLA in healthy donors. The wider study: Early release data held some 80 million unique TCRs from HLA-typed donors.

Germline values: CDR1 MNHEY, CDR2 SMNVEV (reference sequence). The CDR3 is 16 amino acids. The V and J ends lost 2 bases and 3 bases, in that order; junction bases with no gene match: 5. Study-wide points: A cluster of highly shared sequence variants was likely a sequencing artifact.

This receptor was taken from a woman aged 40-49 years in good health and CMV-seropositive. The sample was PBMCs. The chain is built from TRBV27 and TRBJ2-1; 9 nucleotides align to TRBD2. The CDR3 protein is CASSLAAGGIYNEQFF. As DNA, the CDR3 is TGTGCCAGCAGTTTAGCAGCGGGGGGTATCTACAATGAGCAGTTCTTC.